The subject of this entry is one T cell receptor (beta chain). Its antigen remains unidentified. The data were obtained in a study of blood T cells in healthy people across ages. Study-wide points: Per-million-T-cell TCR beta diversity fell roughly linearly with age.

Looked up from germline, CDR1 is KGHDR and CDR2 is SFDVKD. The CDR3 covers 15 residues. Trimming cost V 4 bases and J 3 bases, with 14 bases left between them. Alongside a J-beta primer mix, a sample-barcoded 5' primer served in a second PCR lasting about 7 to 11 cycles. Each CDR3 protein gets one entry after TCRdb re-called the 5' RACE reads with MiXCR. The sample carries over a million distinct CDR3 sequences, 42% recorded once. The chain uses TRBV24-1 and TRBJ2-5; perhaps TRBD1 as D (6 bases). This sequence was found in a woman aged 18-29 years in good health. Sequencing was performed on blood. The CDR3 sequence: CATSDKDGDKETQYF. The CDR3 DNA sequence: TGTGCCACCAGTGACAAAGACGGGGACAAAGAGACCCAGTACTTC.